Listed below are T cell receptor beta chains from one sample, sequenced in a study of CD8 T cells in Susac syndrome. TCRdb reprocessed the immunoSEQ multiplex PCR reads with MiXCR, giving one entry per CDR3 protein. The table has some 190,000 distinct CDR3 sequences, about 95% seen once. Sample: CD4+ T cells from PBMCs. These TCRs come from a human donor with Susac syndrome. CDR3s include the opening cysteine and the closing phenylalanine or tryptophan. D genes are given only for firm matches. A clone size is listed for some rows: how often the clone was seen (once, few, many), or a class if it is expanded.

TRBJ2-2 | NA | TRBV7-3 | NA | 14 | TGTGCCAGCAGCTTAGGGCAGGGCACCGGCGAGCTGTTTTTT | CASSLGQGTGELFF
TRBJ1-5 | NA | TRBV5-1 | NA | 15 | TGCGCCAGCAGCGAAGGACAGTCTAGCAATCAGCCCCAGCATTTT | CASSEGQSSNQPQHF
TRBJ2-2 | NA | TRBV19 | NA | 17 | TGTGCCAGTAGTATACCCTCCGTCGGGGGAGCTACCGGGGAGCTGTTTTTT | CASSIPSVGGATGELFF
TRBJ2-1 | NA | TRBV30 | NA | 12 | TGTGCCTGGACCGCTTCCTACAATGAGCAGTTCTTC | CAWTASYNEQFF
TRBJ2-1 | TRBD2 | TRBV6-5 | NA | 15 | TGTGCCATCAGTGCCTTGGCGGGGGGGAACAATGAGCAGTTCTTC | CAISALAGGNNEQFF
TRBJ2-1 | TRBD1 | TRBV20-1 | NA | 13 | TGCAGTGCTGACCGGGACAGTTACAATGAGCAGTTCTTC | CSADRDSYNEQFF
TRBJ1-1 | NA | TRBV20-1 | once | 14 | TGCAGTGCTAGAGATAGCCAAGTGAACACTGAAGCTTTCTTT | CSARDSQVNTEAFF
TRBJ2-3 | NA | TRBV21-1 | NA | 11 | TGTGCCAGCAGCATATTTGTTACGCAGTATTTT | CASSIFVTQYF
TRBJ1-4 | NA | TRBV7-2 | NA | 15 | TGTGCCAGCAGCCCTGGGACTTCGGGGAATGAAAAACTGTTTTTT | CASSPGTSGNEKLFF
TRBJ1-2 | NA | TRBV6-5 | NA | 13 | TGTGCCAGCGGCCCACCGGATAACTATGGCTACACCTTC | CASGPPDNYGYTF
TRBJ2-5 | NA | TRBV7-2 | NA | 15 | TGTGCCAGCAGCTTAGGCGGGGCCCTCCAAGAGACCCAGTACTTC | CASSLGGALQETQYF
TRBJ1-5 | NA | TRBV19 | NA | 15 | TGTGCCAGTAGTATACCGTCTAGAAGGAGGCAGCCCCAGCATTTT | CASSIPSRRRQPQHF